These 29 T cell receptor beta chains were sequenced from one sample in a study of blood T cell repertoires in COVID-19. Sequenced by immunoSEQ multiplex PCR; TCRdb stores in-frame clones only, minus some. The sample holds about 180,000 clones, over 75% seen once. The sequenced material came from peripheral blood. These receptors came from a man aged 65 to 85 with active or convalescent COVID-19.

This clone appeared a single time. Other DNA sequences in the sample encode the same CDR3. The chain links TRBV24-1 to TRBJ1-1; tentative D call: TRBD1 (5 bases). V was cut by 3 bases and J by 1 base, with 5 bases left in between. The CDR3 extends over 13 amino acids. Per germline, CDR1 KGHDR and CDR2 SFDVKD. CDR3 in amino acids: CATSDRGNTEAFF. The CDR3 DNA is TGTGCCACCAGTGATAGGGGGAACACTGAAGCTTTCTTT.

The V and J genes are TRBV5-1 and TRBJ2-2, with D possibly being TRBD2 (6 bases). CDR1 is SGHRS, CDR2 YFSETQ, per germline. CDR3 size: 15 residues. Between the trimmed V and J ends, which lost 7 bases and 5 bases, there was a span of 18 bases. CDR3 coding DNA: TGCGCCAGCGAACCGGGACTTGTTCGGACCGGGGAGCTGTTTTTT. This gives the protein CASEPGLVRTGELFF.

The chain is built from TRBV12-3 or TRBV12-4 and TRBJ2-7; 7 bases fit TRBD2. This CDR3 has 13 residues. V was pared by 6 bases and J by 2 bases, with 4 bases of the junction left unmatched. The CDR3 loop is CASRGGTTYEQYF. The DNA of the CDR3 is TGTGCCAGCAGGGGGGGGACTACCTACGAGCAGTACTTC.

The chain is built from TRBV2 and TRBJ2-7; tentative D call: TRBD2 (6 bases). Trimming took off 5 bases at V and 3 bases at J, with 14 bases between the two ends. This CDR3 comprises 14 residues. From germline, CDR1 is SNHLY and CDR2 FYNNEI. As DNA, the CDR3 is TGTGCCAGCAGTTTCGGGACTCCGGGCTACGAGCAGTACTTC. Protein product: CASSFGTPGYEQYF.

The V call is TRBV5-6, the J call TRBJ2-3, with TRBD2 matching 10 bases. The germline V gene encodes CDR1 SGHDT and CDR2 YYEEEE. The V segment lost 6 bases and the J segment 1 base; nucleotides outside the gene matches: 8. This CDR3 spans 16 amino acids. The CDR3 DNA is TGTGCCAGCACCTACGCTCTAGCGGGGGGCACAGATACGCAGTATTTT. Amino acids: CASTYALAGGTDTQYF.

This chain connects TRBV27 to TRBJ1-1, with 7 bases that match TRBD1. Germline CDR1 reads MNHEY; CDR2 reads SMNVEV (reference sequence). The V segment lost 4 bases and the J segment 1 base; nucleotides outside the gene matches: 3. The CDR3 sequence is 14 residues long. CDR3 residues: CASSSTGPNTEAFF. DNA for the CDR3: TGTGCCAGCAGTTCGACAGGGCCGAACACTGAAGCTTTCTTT.

The chain links TRBV10-3 to TRBJ1-5, with D tentatively TRBD1 (5 bases). V was trimmed by 11 bases and J by 5 bases, leaving 13 bases between them. The CDR3 is made up of 12 amino acids. In germline, CDR1 is ENHRY, CDR2 SYGVKD. CDR3 bases: TGTGCCGCCACGGGGGGGGATCAGCCCCAGCATTTT. Its translation: CAATGGDQPQHF.

This chain links TRBV5-1 with TRBJ1-3; D might be TRBD1 (5 bases). Germline CDR1 and CDR2: SGHRS and YFSETQ. V was pared by 0 bases and J by 4 bases, with 11 bases between. The CDR3 covers 15 residues. CDR3 coding DNA: TGCGCCAGCAGCTTGGCCGGGACTTCAGGAAACACCATATATTTT. Translated, it gives CASSLAGTSGNTIYF.

The V call is TRBV3-1 (or the pseudogene TRBV3-2), the J call TRBJ1-1; D uncertain. The CDR3 is made up of 14 amino acids. V was pared by 1 base and J by 1 base, with 7 bases between. In germline, CDR1 is LGHDT, CDR2 YNNKEL (reference sequence). CDR3 amino acids: CASSQGLRNTEAFF. The CDR3, as DNA: TGTGCCAGCAGCCAAGGACTGAGGAACACTGAAGCTTTCTTT.

The chain employs TRBV4-1 and TRBJ2-1, with TRBD2 matching 7 bases. Germline CDR1 is MGHRA and CDR2 is YSYEKL. The CDR3 consists of 16 residues. Trimming cost V 3 bases and J 10 bases; bases outside gene matches: 15. Written as DNA, the CDR3 is TGCGCCAGCAGCCACCTACTAGCGACCGATGGGAGAGAGCAGTTCTTC. It encodes CASSHLLATDGREQFF.

This clone was seen just once. The gene calls are TRBV7-9 and TRBJ2-7; D perhaps matches TRBD2 (6 bases). Germline V gene lookup returns CDR1 SEHNR and CDR2 FQNEAQ (reference sequence). V was trimmed by 5 bases and J by 2 bases, leaving 19 bases between them. This CDR3 is built from 16 residues. The CDR3 region has the DNA TGTGCCAGCAGCCCATGGCCGGGACTCAAGGCCTACGAGCAGTACTTC. Its translation: CASSPWPGLKAYEQYF.

The genes are TRBV18 and TRBJ2-7; 7 nucleotides line up with TRBD1. The V segment lost 6 bases and the J segment 2 bases; nucleotides outside the gene matches: 4. CDR1 and CDR2 (germline): KGHSH, LQKENI. The CDR3 loop spans 13 amino acids. CDR3 nucleotides: TGTGCCAGCTCCCGGGACAGAACCTACGAGCAGTACTTC. It encodes CASSRDRTYEQYF.

This clone has ten or more counts. The V gene is TRBV2, the J gene TRBJ2-5; TRBD1 might be the D (5 bases). This CDR3 is 13 amino acids long. Germline V gene data show CDR1 as SNHLY and CDR2 as FYNNEI. Trimming pared 2 bases from V and 2 bases from J, leaving 6 bases between. As DNA, the CDR3 is TGTGCCAGCAGTGAACACAGGCAAGAGACCCAGTACTTC. This sequence encodes CASSEHRQETQYF.

The J gene is TRBJ1-6, the V gene TRBV6-6; TRBD1 aligns across 10 bases. Germline CDR1 is MNHNY and CDR2 is SVGAGI (reference sequence). The CDR3 is 17 residues long. Losses at the gene ends were 5 bases for V and 2 bases for J; bases not matched to a gene: 6. Here the CDR3 DNA reads TGTGCCAGCAGTCTTGGACAGGGGGGACCCTATAATTCACCCCTCCACTTT. Its protein product is CASSLGQGGPYNSPLHF.

The chain employs TRBV4-2 and TRBJ1-1; 7 nucleotides align to TRBD1. Germline V CDR1 and CDR2: LGHNA, YNFKEQ. This CDR3 contains 16 residues. The V and J ends lost 1 base and 6 bases, in that order; junction bases with no gene match: 11. The DNA of the CDR3 is TGTGCCAGCAGCCAAGTGGGTCCTATCCAGGGGGCTGAAGCTTTCTTT. This translates into CASSQVGPIQGAEAFF.

The V call is TRBV11-3, the J call TRBJ2-1; no reliable D call. Deletions cut 5 bases from V and 6 bases from J, with 11 bases between. CDR3 length: 13 amino acids. Per the germline V gene, CDR1 is SGHNT and CDR2 is YENEEA. CDR3 sequence (DNA): TGTGCCAGCAGCCGCAGGTCATCCAATGAGCAGTTCTTC. Amino acid sequence: CASSRRSSNEQFF.

The rearrangement uses TRBV6-5 and TRBJ2-3; TRBD2 agrees at 14 bases. CDR3 length: 14 amino acids. Germline-derived CDR1 and CDR2 are MNHEY and SVGAGI. V lost 10 bases, J lost 6 bases, and 6 bases stayed unmatched. The CDR3 protein is CATGLAGARDTQYF. The CDR3 DNA sequence: TGTGCCACGGGACTAGCGGGAGCCCGGGATACGCAGTATTTT.

The count of this clone is one. V is TRBV28 and J is TRBJ2-2, with 8 nucleotides matching TRBD1. Trimming took 7 bases from V and 5 from J; bases not matched to a gene: 3. The germline CDR1 and CDR2 sequences are MDHEN and SYDVKM. This CDR3 comprises 13 residues. Here the CDR3 DNA reads TGTGCCAGCATCCAGGGGGCTACCGGGGAGCTGTTTTTT. Residues: CASIQGATGELFF.

This rearrangement joins TRBV29-1 to TRBJ1-5; D is perhaps TRBD1 (5 bases). The germline V and J ends were trimmed by 7 bases and 0 bases, with 22 bases remaining between them. The CDR3 is made up of 17 amino acids. Germline lookup yields CDR1 SQVTM and CDR2 ANQGSEA. Here the CDR3 DNA reads TGCAGCGCCCGCGGGACCCCCTTTACTTATAGCAATCAGCCCCAGCATTTT. Protein product: CSARGTPFTYSNQPQHF.

The V call is TRBV6-2 or TRBV6-3, the J call TRBJ2-1; 9 bases align to TRBD2. This CDR3 is built from 14 residues. The germline V gene encodes CDR1 MNHEY and CDR2 SVGEGT. With V trimmed by 5 bases and J by 5 bases, 4 bases remained unmatched. This CDR3 reads CASSLAGWDNEQFF. CDR3 DNA sequence: TGTGCCAGCAGTCTAGCGGGGTGGGACAATGAGCAGTTCTTC.

V usage is TRBV28 and J usage is TRBJ1-2; tentative D call: TRBD1 (5 bases). The V gene lost 5 bases and the J gene lost 2 bases, with 9 bases spanning the gap. Germline CDR1 and CDR2: MDHEN and SYDVKM. The CDR3 sequence is 13 residues long. CDR3 loop: CASSVGVNYGYTF. The CDR3 region has the DNA TGTGCCAGCAGTGTAGGGGTAAACTATGGCTACACCTTC.

This chain connects TRBV6-5 to TRBJ2-7, with TRBD2 matching 7 bases. Germline assignment: CDR1 MNHEY and CDR2 SVGAGI. This CDR3 region has 15 residues. Germline trimming cut 5 bases from V and 2 bases from J; bases unmatched to any gene: 9. CDR3: CASSPGGSRAYEQYF. DNA of the CDR3: TGTGCCAGCAGTCCGGGGGGAAGTCGAGCCTACGAGCAGTACTTC.

This chain connects TRBV18 to TRBJ1-2; TRBD1 aligns across 10 bases. The CDR3 contains 14 residues. Per the germline V gene, CDR1 is KGHSH and CDR2 is LQKENI. J was trimmed by 3 bases and V by 6 bases; bases with no gene match: 4. CDR3 region: CASSLGTGDYGYTF. As DNA, the CDR3 is TGTGCCAGCTCGCTCGGGACAGGGGACTATGGCTACACCTTC.

The chain employs TRBV6-6 and TRBJ2-7, with a weak D call TRBD2 (6 bases). Germline values: CDR1 MNHNY, CDR2 SVGAGI (reference sequence). The CDR3 totals 17 residues. V shed 5 bases and J shed 3 bases, with 23 bases lying between them. CDR3 region: CASSPAGLKRGSYEQYF. The CDR3 region has the DNA TGTGCCAGCAGTCCTGCCGGCCTGAAACGGGGGAGCTACGAGCAGTACTTC.

The rearrangement joins TRBV15 to TRBJ2-5, with a tentative D call TRBD1 (5 bases). Trimming removed 0 bases from V and 2 bases from J, with 10 bases in between. The length of the CDR3 is 15 residues. Germline CDR1 and CDR2: LNHNV and YYDKDF (reference sequence). The CDR3 DNA sequence: TGTGCCACCAGCAGAGATAGGGGCCAGCAAGAGACCCAGTACTTC. It translates to CATSRDRGQQETQYF.

Note on this clone: Other DNA sequences in this specimen translate into the identical CDR3. The chain combines TRBV27 with TRBJ1-2; a possible D gene is TRBD1 (6 bases). The germline V and J ends were trimmed by 2 bases and 2 bases, with 6 bases remaining between them. The CDR3 is 13 residues long. The germline V gene encodes CDR1 MNHEY and CDR2 SMNVEV (reference sequence). CDR3 in DNA: TGTGCCAGCAGTTTAACAGGGAACTATGGCTACACCTTC. As protein: CASSLTGNYGYTF.

This chain connects TRBV5-6 to TRBJ1-5; possible D gene TRBD1, 6 bases. The CDR3 loop spans 15 amino acids. The V end lost 0 bases, the J end lost 4 bases, and 11 bases lay between the germline ends. Germline V gene data show CDR1 as SGHDT and CDR2 as YYEEEE. CDR3 bases: TGTGCCAGCAGCTTGGCTATGCAGGGGAATCAGCCCCAGCATTTT. Translated: CASSLAMQGNQPQHF.

The CDR3 sequence: CASSLASGESETQYF. As DNA, the CDR3 is TGTGCCAGCAGCTTGGCTAGCGGGGAATCAGAGACCCAGTACTTC. The rearrangement links TRBV5-4 to TRBJ2-5; 9 nucleotides align to TRBD2. The CDR3 sequence is 15 residues long. Germline V gene sequence: CDR1 SGHNT, CDR2 YYREEE (reference sequence). Trimming took 0 bases from V and 4 from J; bases not matched to a gene: 4.

This sequence joins TRBV30 and TRBJ1-2, with a possible D match to TRBD1 (6 bases). Looked up from germline, CDR1 is GTSNPN and CDR2 is SVGIG (reference sequence). With 0 bases removed from V and 0 bases from J, the gap between germline ends came to 8 bases. This CDR3 contains 14 residues. CDR3 sequence: CAWSVHRANYGYTF. The CDR3 nucleotides read TGTGCCTGGAGTGTACACAGGGCTAACTATGGCTACACCTTC. The full variable domain, rest sourced from reference TRBV30 and TRBJ1-2, is SQTIHQWPATLVQPVGSPLSLECTVEGTSNPNLYWYRQAAGRGLQLLFYSVGIGQISSEVPQNLSASRPQDRQFILSSKKLLLSDSGFYLCAWSVHRANYGYTFGSGTRLTVV.